This T cell receptor (beta chain) was identified in a study of blood T cell repertoires in COVID-19. Whole-study context: The study drew acute and convalescent COVID-19 samples from the United States, Italy and Spain.

Sequenced by immunoSEQ multiplex PCR; TCRdb stores in-frame clones only, minus some. The sample holds some 350,000 clones; 88% are singletons and the top ten take around 4.6%. Individuals aged about 18 to 90 years were recruited from about two dozen US areas. Germline loops: CDR1 SGHAT, CDR2 FQNNGV. J lost 2 bases, V lost 2 bases, and 5 bases had no gene match. The length of the CDR3 is 15 residues. This receptor was identified in a man aged 30 to 39 who had recovered from COVID-19. What was sequenced was PBMCs or T cells enriched from blood (not recorded which). The V and J genes are TRBV11-2 and TRBJ2-7; 8 bases are shared with TRBD1. In DNA form, the CDR3 reads TGTGCCAGCAGCTTAAGGCGACAGGGGACCTACGAGCAGTACTTC. Translated, it gives CASSLRRQGTYEQYF.